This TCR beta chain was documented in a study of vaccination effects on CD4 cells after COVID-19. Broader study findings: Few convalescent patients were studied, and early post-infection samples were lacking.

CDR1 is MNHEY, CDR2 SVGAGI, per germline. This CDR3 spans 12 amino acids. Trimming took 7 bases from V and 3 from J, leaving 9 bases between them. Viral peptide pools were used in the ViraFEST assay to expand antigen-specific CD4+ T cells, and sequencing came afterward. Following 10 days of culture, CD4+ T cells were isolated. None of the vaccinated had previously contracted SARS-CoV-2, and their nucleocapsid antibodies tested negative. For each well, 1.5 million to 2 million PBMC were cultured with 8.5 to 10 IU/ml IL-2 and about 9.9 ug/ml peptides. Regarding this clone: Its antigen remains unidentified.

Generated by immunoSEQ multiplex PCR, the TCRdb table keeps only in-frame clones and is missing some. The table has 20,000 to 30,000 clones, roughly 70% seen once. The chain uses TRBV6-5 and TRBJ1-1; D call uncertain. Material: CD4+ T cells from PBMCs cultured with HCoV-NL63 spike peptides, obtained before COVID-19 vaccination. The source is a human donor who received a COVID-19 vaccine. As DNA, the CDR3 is TGTGCCAGCACACGAGCGGACACTGAAGCTTTCTTT. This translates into CASTRADTEAFF.